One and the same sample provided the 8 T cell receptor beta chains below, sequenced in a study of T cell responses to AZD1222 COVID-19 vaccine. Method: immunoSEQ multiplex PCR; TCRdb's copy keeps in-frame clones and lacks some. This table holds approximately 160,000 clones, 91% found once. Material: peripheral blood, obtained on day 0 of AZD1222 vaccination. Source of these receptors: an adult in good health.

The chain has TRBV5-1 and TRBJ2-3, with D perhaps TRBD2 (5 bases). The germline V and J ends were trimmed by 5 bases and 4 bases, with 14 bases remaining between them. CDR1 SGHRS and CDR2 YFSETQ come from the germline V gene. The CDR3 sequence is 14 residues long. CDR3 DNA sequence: TGCGCCAGCAGTTCTAGCTCCGGGGCAGATACGCAGTATTTT. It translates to CASSSSSGADTQYF.

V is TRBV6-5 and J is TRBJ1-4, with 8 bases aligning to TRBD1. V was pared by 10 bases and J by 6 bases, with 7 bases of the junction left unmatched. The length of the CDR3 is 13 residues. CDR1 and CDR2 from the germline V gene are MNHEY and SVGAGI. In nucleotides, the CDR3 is TGTGCCACGTTCGGACAGGGCTATGAAAAACTGTTTTTT. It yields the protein CATFGQGYEKLFF.

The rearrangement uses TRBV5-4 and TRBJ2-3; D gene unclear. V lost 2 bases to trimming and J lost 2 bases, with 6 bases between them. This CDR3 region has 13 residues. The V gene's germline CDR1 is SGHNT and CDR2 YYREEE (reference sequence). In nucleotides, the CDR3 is TGTGCCAGCAGCTTAGAGAACACAGATACGCAGTATTTT. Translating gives CASSLENTDTQYF.

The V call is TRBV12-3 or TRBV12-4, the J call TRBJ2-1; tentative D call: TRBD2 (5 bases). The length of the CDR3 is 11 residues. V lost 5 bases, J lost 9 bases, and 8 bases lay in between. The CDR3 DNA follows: TGTGCCAGCAGTATCACTAGTGAGCAGTTCTTC. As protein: CASSITSEQFF.

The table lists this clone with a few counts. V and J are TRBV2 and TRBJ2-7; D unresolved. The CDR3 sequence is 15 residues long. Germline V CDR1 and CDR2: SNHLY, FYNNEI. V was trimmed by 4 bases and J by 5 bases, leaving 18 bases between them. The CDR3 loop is CASSVGVRPHHEQYF. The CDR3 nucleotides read TGTGCCAGCAGTGTCGGCGTGCGCCCCCACCACGAGCAGTACTTC.

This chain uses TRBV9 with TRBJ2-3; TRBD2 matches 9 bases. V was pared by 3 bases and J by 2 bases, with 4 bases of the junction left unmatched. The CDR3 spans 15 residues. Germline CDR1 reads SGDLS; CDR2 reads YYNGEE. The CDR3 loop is CASSEAGGFTDTQYF. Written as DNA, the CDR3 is TGTGCCAGCAGCGAAGCGGGAGGATTCACAGATACGCAGTATTTT.

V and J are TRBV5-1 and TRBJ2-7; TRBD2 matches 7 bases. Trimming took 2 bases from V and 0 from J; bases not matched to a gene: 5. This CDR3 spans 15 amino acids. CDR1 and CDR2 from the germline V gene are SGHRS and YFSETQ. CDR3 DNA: TGCGCCAGCAGCTTAACGGGAGGTTCCTCCTACGAGCAGTACTTC. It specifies CASSLTGGSSYEQYF.

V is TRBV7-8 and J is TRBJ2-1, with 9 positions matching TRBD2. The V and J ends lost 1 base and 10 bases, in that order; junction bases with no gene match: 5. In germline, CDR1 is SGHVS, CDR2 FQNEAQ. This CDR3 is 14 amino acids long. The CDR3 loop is CASSLVPLAGEQFF. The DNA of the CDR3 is TGTGCCAGCAGCTTAGTACCTCTAGCGGGAGAGCAGTTCTTC.